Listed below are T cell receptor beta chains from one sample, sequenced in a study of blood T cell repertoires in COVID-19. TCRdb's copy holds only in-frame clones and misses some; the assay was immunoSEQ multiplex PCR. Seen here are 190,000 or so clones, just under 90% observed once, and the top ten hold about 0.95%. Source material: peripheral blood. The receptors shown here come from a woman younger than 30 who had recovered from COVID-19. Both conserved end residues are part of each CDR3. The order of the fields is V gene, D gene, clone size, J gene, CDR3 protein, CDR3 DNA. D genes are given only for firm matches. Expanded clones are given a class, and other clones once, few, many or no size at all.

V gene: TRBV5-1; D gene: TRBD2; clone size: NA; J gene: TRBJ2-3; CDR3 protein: CASQGLAGGPRDTQYF; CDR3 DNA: TGCGCCAGCCAGGGACTAGCGGGGGGGCCAAGGGATACGCAGTATTTT
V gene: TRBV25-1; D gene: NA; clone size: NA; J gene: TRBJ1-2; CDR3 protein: CASSEPELAYGYTF; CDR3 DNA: TGTGCCAGCAGTGAGCCTGAACTAGCTTATGGCTACACCTTC
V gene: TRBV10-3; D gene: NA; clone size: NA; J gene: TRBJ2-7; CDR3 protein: CAISERQSTYEQYF; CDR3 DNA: TGTGCCATCAGTGAACGCCAGTCAACGTACGAGCAGTACTTC
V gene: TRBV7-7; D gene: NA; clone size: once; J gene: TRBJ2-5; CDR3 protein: CASSAGQETQYF; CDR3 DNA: TGTGCTAGCAGCGCAGGGCAAGAGACCCAGTACTTC
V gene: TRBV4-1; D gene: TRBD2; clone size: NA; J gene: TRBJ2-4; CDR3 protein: CASSQGLAGGGAKNIQYF; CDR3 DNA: TGCGCCAGCAGCCAGGGACTAGCGGGAGGGGGGGCCAAAAACATTCAGTACTTC
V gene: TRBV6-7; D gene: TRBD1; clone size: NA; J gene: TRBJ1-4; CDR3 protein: CASSYRGIGEKLFF; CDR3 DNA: TGTGCCAGCAGCTACAGGGGAATCGGTGAAAAACTGTTTTTT
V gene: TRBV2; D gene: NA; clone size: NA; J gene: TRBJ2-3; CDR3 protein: CASSETRTLGTDTQYF; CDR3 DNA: TGTGCCAGCAGTGAAACGAGGACTCTGGGGACAGATACGCAGTATTTT
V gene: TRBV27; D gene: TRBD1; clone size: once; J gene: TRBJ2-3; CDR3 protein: CASSWGQGFTDTQYF; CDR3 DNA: TGTGCCAGCAGTTGGGGACAGGGCTTCACAGATACGCAGTATTTT
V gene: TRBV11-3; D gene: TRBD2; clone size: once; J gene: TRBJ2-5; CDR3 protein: CASSSGLAGDGETQYF; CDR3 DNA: TGTGCCAGCAGCTCTGGACTAGCGGGAGATGGGGAGACCCAGTACTTC
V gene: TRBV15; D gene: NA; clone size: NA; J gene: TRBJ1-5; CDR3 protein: CATSRDSRAPNQPQHF; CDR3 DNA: TGTGCCACCAGCAGAGATTCCAGGGCCCCCAATCAGCCCCAGCATTTT
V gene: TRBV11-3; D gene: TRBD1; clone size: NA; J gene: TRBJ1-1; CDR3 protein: CASSPSGTGNTEAFF; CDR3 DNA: TGTGCCAGCAGCCCCTCCGGGACAGGGAACACTGAAGCTTTCTTT
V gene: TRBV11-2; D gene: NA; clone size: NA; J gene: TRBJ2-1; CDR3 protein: CASSLGFPSYNEQFF; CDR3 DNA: TGTGCCAGCAGCCTGGGCTTTCCCTCCTACAATGAGCAGTTCTTC
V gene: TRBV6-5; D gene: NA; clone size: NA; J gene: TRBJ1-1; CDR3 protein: CASSKDSLSTEAFF; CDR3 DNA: TGTGCCAGCAGTAAGGACAGCTTGTCCACTGAAGCTTTCTTT
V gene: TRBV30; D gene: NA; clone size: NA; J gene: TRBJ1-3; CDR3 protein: CAWSVQGNTIYF; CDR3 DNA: TGTGCCTGGAGTGTACAAGGAAACACCATATATTTT
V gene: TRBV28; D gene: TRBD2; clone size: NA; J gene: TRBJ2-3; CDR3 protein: CASRSISGGAGDTQYF; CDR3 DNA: TGTGCCAGCAGGTCCATTAGCGGGGGGGCGGGAGATACGCAGTATTTT
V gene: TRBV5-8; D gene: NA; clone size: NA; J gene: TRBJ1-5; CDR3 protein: CASRGQGNQPQHF; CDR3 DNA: TGTGCCAGCAGGGGTCAGGGCAATCAGCCCCAGCATTTT
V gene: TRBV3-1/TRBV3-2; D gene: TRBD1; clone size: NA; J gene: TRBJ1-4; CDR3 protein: CASSFRQGVDEKLFF; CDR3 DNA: TGTGCCAGCAGCTTCAGACAGGGGGTTGATGAAAAACTGTTTTTT
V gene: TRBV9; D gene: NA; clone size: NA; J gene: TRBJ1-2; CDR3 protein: CASSPHGKPGGIGYGYTF; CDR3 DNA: TGTGCCAGCAGCCCTCACGGGAAACCGGGAGGGATTGGATATGGCTACACCTTC
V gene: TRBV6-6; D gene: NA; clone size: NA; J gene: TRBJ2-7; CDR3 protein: CASSHGTYEQYF; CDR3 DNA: TGTGCCAGCAGCCACGGGACCTACGAGCAGTACTTC
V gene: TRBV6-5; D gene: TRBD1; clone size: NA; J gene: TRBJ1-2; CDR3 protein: CASSTGQGAPGGYTF; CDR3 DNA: TGTGCCAGCAGTACCGGACAGGGGGCGCCGGGGGGCTACACCTTC
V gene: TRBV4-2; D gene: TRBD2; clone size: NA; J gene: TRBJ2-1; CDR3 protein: CASSQDGTSGSDEQFF; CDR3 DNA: TGTGCCAGCAGCCAAGATGGGACTAGCGGGAGCGATGAGCAGTTCTTC
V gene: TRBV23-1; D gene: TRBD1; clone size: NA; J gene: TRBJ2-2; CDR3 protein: CASSQSDRRTNTGELFF; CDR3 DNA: TGCGCCAGCAGTCAATCGGACAGGCGAACGAACACCGGGGAGCTGTTTTTT
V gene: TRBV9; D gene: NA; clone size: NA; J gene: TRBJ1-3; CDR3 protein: CASSPRSGNTIYF; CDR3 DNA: TGTGCCAGCAGCCCTCGCTCTGGAAACACCATATATTTT
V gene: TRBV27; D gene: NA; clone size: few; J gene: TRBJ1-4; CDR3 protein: CASSLFGQSGEKLFF; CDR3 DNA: TGTGCCAGCAGTTTATTTGGGCAGTCAGGTGAAAAACTGTTTTTT
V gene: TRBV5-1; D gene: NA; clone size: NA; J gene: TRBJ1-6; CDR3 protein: CASRYYRESSPLHF; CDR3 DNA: TGCGCCAGCAGGTATTACAGGGAAAGTTCACCCCTCCACTTT
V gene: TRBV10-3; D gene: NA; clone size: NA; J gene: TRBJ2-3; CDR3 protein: CAISELRSGDTQYF; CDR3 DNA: TGTGCCATCAGTGAATTGCGGAGCGGGGATACGCAGTATTTT
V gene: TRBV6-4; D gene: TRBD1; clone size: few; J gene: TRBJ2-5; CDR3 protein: CASSEGAGGQETQYF; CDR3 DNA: TGTGCCAGCAGTGAGGGGGCAGGGGGACAAGAGACCCAGTACTTC
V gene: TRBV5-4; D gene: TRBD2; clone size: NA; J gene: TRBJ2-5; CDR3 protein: CASSPTSDQETQYF; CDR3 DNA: TGTGCCAGCAGCCCCACTAGCGACCAAGAGACCCAGTACTTC
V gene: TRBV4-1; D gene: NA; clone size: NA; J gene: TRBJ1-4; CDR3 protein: CASSQDRATNEKLFF; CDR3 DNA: TGCGCCAGCAGCCAAGACCGGGCAACTAATGAAAAACTGTTTTTT
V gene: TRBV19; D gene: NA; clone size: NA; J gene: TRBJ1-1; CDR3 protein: CASSRGQNTEAFF; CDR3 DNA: TGTGCCAGTAGTAGGGGACAGAACACTGAAGCTTTCTTT
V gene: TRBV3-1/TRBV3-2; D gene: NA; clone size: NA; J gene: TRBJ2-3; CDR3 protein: CASSPRVSDTQYF; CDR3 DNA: TGTGCCAGCAGCCCCAGGGTATCCGATACGCAGTATTTT
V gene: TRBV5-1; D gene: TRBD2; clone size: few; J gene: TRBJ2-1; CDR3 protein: CASSFPSGGNNEQFF; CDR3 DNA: TGCGCCAGCAGCTTCCCAAGCGGGGGGAACAATGAGCAGTTCTTC
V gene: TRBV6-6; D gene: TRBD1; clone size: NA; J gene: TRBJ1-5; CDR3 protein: CASSWPQGGNQPQHF; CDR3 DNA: TGTGCCAGCAGTTGGCCCCAGGGGGGCAATCAGCCCCAGCATTTT
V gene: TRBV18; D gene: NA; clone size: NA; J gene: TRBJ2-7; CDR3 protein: CASSPPAGPSYEQYF; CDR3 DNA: TGTGCCAGCTCACCCCCTGCGGGGCCGTCCTACGAGCAGTACTTC
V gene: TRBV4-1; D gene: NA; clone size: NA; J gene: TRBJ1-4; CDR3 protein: CASSQDAYEKLFF; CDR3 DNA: TGCGCCAGCAGCCAAGACGCGTATGAAAAACTGTTTTTT
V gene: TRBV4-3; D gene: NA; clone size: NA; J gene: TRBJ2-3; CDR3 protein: CASSQDTKSDTQYF; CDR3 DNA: TGCGCCAGCAGCCAAGATACTAAGTCAGATACGCAGTATTTT
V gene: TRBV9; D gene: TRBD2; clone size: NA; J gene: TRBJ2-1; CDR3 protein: CASSGYSGTNNEQFF; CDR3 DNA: TGTGCCAGCAGCGGGTATAGCGGGACAAACAATGAGCAGTTCTTC
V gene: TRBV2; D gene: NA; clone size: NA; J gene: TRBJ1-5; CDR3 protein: CASGQQGIGQPQHF; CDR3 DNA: TGTGCCAGCGGACAACAGGGAATAGGTCAGCCCCAGCATTTT
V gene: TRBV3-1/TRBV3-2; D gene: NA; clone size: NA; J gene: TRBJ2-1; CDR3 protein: CASSQTRVRQFF; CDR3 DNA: TGTGCCAGCAGCCAGACTAGGGTAAGGCAGTTCTTC
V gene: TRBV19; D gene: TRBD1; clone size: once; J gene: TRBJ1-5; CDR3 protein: CASSLTTGVKPQHF; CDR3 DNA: TGTGCCAGTAGTCTAACGACAGGGGTCAAGCCCCAGCATTTT
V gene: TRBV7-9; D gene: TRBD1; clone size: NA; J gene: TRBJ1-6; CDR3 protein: CASSSGQGSSPLHF; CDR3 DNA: TGTGCCAGCAGCTCGGGACAGGGAAGTTCACCCCTCCACTTT
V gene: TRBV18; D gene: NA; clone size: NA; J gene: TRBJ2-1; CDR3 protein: CASSLQGYNEQFF; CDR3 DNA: TGTGCCAGCTCACTTCAGGGGTACAATGAGCAGTTCTTC
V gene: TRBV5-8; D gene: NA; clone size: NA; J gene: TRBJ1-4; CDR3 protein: CASSLRAATNEKLFF; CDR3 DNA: TGTGCCAGCAGCTTGCGCGCTGCAACTAATGAAAAACTGTTTTTT
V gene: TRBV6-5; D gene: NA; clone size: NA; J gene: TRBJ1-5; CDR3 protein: CASSYAGPNQPQHF; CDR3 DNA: TGTGCCAGCAGTTACGCAGGGCCTAATCAGCCCCAGCATTTT
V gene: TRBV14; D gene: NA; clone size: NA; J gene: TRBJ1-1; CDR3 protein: CASSHTGNTEAFF; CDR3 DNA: TGTGCCAGCAGCCATACAGGGAACACTGAAGCTTTCTTT
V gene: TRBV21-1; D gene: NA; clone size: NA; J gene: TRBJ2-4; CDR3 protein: CASSTGQLAKNIQYF; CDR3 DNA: TGTGCCAGCAGCACCGGACAGCTAGCCAAAAACATTCAGTACTTC
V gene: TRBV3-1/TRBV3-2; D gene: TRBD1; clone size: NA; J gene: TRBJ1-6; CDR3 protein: CASSPQGGNSPLHF; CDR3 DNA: TGTGCCAGCAGCCCTCAGGGGGGTAATTCACCCCTCCACTTT
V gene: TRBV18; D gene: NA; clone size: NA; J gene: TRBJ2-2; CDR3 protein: CASSAGRVTTNTGELFF; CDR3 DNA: TGTGCCAGCTCAGCAGGCAGGGTAACTACGAACACCGGGGAGCTGTTTTTT
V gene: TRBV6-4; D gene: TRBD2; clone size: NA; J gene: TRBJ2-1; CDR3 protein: CASSDHGGSYNEQFF; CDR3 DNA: TGTGCCAGCAGTGACCACGGGGGGTCCTACAATGAGCAGTTCTTC
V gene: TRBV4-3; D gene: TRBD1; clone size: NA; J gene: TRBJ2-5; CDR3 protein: CASSQDWDSWQETQYF; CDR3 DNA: TGCGCCAGCAGCCAAGATTGGGACAGTTGGCAAGAGACCCAGTACTTC
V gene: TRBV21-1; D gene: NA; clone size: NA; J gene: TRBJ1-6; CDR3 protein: CASSPGQGRSPLHF; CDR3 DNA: TGTGCCAGCAGTCCGGGACAGGGAAGGTCACCCCTCCACTTT
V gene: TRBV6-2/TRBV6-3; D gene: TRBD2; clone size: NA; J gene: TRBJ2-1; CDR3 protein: CASSRTSGGGNEQFF; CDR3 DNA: TGTGCCAGCAGCCGTACTAGCGGGGGCGGCAATGAGCAGTTCTTC